The 25 T cell receptor beta chains presented below share a single source sample, sequenced in a study of response to subunit inactivated influenza vaccine. TCRdb reanalysed the RT-PCR reads using MiXCR and keeps one entry per CDR3 protein. The sample gives about 780,000 distinct CDR3 sequences, about a fifth of which show up once; around 9.9% is in the top ten. The starting material was PBMCs from blood, obtained approximately 5 days after vaccination. The source is a man aged 45 to 65 who received an inactivated influenza vaccine.

The V and J genes are TRBV7-6 and TRBJ2-2, with 8 bases lining up with TRBD1. The CDR3 covers 15 residues. Trimming at V came to 3 bases and at J to 3 bases, leaving 3 bases not matched to a gene. Germline assignment: CDR1 SGHVS and CDR2 FNYEAQ. CDR3: CASSFGQGYTGELFF. The CDR3 bases are TGTGCCAGCAGCTTTGGACAGGGATACACCGGGGAGCTGTTTTTT.

With respect to this clonotype: The germline gene is not matched at one end of the junction; a read error may be the cause. The chain combines TRBV12-3 or TRBV12-4 with TRBJ2-5; perhaps TRBD2 as D (5 bases). The CDR3 spans 13 residues. The CDR3 loop is CASSPGLLESQYF. The CDR3 DNA follows: TGTGCCAGCAGTCCAGGACTGTTAGAGTCCCAGTACTTC.

CDR3 DNA sequence: TGTGCCAGCAGAGGACAGGAGAACACTGAAGCTTTCTTT. Its protein product is CASRGQENTEAFF. The gene calls are TRBV6-1 and TRBJ1-1; TRBD1 agrees at 7 bases. The V gene's germline CDR1 is MNHNS and CDR2 SASEGT. This CDR3 region has 13 residues. With 6 bases clipped from V and 1 base from J, the junction kept 2 bases outside the gene matches.

This clonotype was detected many times. The chain is built from TRBV6-1 and TRBJ2-1; D possibly corresponds to TRBD2 (5 bases). Germline loops: CDR1 MNHNS, CDR2 SASEGT. The CDR3 contains 15 residues. Trimming removed 6 bases at V and 3 bases at J, with 15 bases between. Here the CDR3 DNA reads TGTGCCAGCAGCCGCTATGAGGGCCTCTACAATGAGCAGTTCTTC. Its protein product is CASSRYEGLYNEQFF.

This clonotype appeared a few times. The gene calls are TRBV12-3 or TRBV12-4 and TRBJ2-4; possibly TRBD2 for D (6 bases). The CDR3 consists of 14 residues. Trimming took off 4 bases at V and 8 bases at J, with 15 bases between the two ends. The CDR3 DNA is TGTGCCAGCAGTTCTACTAGCCGCCGGGACATTCAGTACTTC. Its protein product is CASSSTSRRDIQYF.

This chain connects TRBV20-1 to TRBJ1-6, with D uncertain. CDR1 is DFQATT and CDR2 is SNEGSKA in the germline V gene (reference sequence). V lost 0 bases and J 10 bases, leaving 10 bases between the germline ends. CDR3 length: 13 amino acids. CDR3 nucleotides: TGCAGTGCTAGAGAAACGGAAGAGTCACCCCTCCACTTT. Translation gives CSARETEESPLHF.

The V gene is TRBV5-1, the J gene TRBJ2-1; TRBD1 aligns across 10 bases. This CDR3 has 15 amino acids. CDR1 is SGHRS, CDR2 YFSETQ, per germline. The V and J ends lost 0 bases and 9 bases, in that order; junction bases with no gene match: 6. DNA for the CDR3: TGCGCCAGCAGCTTGGCGGGACAGGGGAGGGGTGAGCAGTTCTTC. Translating it yields CASSLAGQGRGEQFF.

CDR3 amino acids: CASSQDDRVNEKLFF. CDR3 in DNA: TGTGCCAGCAGCCAAGATGACAGGGTTAATGAAAAACTGTTTTTT. The gene calls are TRBV3-1 and TRBJ1-4; TRBD1 aligns across 7 bases. J lost 4 bases, V lost 0 bases, and 2 bases had no gene match. Germline values: CDR1 LGHDT, CDR2 YNNKEL (reference sequence). The CDR3 runs to 15 residues.

This clonotype was seen more than once but under ten times. This chain connects TRBV20-1 to TRBJ2-1; D call uncertain. This CDR3 has 14 amino acids. With 5 bases removed from V and 0 bases from J, the gap between germline ends came to 11 bases. Germline lookup yields CDR1 DFQATT and CDR2 SNEGSKA (reference sequence). The CDR3: CSAHDVSSYNEQFF. The DNA of the CDR3 is TGCAGTGCTCATGACGTGAGCTCCTACAATGAGCAGTTCTTC.

This clonotype was counted between two and nine times. V is TRBV20-1 and J is TRBJ2-7; D is undetermined. This CDR3 is 11 amino acids long. V was trimmed by 2 bases and J by 6 bases, leaving 8 bases between them. CDR1 DFQATT and CDR2 SNEGSKA come from the germline V gene (reference sequence). The CDR3 spells CSARTQTEQYF. For the CDR3, the DNA is TGCAGTGCTAGAACGCAGACCGAGCAGTACTTC.

A few counts support this clonotype. This sequence joins TRBV12-3 or TRBV12-4 and TRBJ1-1, with 8 bases aligning to TRBD1. The CDR3 has 13 amino acids. V was pared by 8 bases and J by 5 bases, with 7 bases of the junction left unmatched. CDR3 sequence reads: CASGTGGWTEAFF. The DNA for the CDR3 is TGTGCCAGCGGGACAGGAGGGTGGACTGAAGCTTTCTTT.

This clonotype was seen only a few times. This sequence joins TRBV7-2 and TRBJ1-5; weak D call: TRBD1 (5 bases). The CDR3 is 12 amino acids. CDR1 and CDR2 (germline): SGHTA, FQGNSA. Trimming took 5 bases from V and 6 from J, leaving 8 bases between them. The CDR3: CASSLDTQPQHF. CDR3 sequence (DNA): TGTGCCAGCAGCCTGGACACTCAGCCCCAGCATTTT. The full variable domain, rest sourced from reference TRBV7-2 and TRBJ1-5, is GAGVSQSPSNKVTEKGKDVELRCDPISGHTALYWYRQSLGQGLEFLIYFQGNSAPDKSGLPSDRFSAERTGGSVSTLTIQRTQQEDSAVYLCASSLDTQPQHFGDGTRLSIL.

The V and J genes are TRBV5-1 and TRBJ2-7, with 9 nucleotides matching TRBD1. The CDR3 spans 15 residues. Germline V CDR1 and CDR2: SGHRS, YFSETQ. The V and J ends lost 4 bases and 6 bases, in that order; junction bases with no gene match: 11. The CDR3 DNA is TGCGCCAGCAGCCCGTGGGGACAGGGTACGCGCGAGCAGTACTTC. Amino acid sequence: CASSPWGQGTREQYF.

This clonotype appeared a few times. The chain recombines TRBV6-5 with TRBJ1-1; D possibly corresponds to TRBD1 (5 bases). The V end was cut by 2 bases, the J end by 9 bases, with 16 bases between. From germline, CDR1 is MNHEY and CDR2 SVGAGI. CDR3 size: 14 residues. CDR3 region: CASSYRGDGRQAFF. The CDR3 DNA follows: TGTGCCAGCAGTTACCGTGGGGACGGGAGGCAAGCTTTCTTT.

This chain uses TRBV4-1 with TRBJ1-1; D is uncertain. This CDR3 has 15 amino acids. Germline V lookup: CDR1 MGHRA, CDR2 YSYEKL. V shed 1 base and J shed 5 bases, with 14 bases lying between them. CDR3 DNA: TGCGCCAGCAGCCAAGCCAAGGGATGGAGGACTGAAGCTTTCTTT. It codes for CASSQAKGWRTEAFF.

There are a few counts of this clonotype. The rearrangement joins TRBV20-1 to TRBJ2-5; TRBD2 is a possible D gene (7 bases). The CDR3 is 13 residues long. The germline gives CDR1 DFQATT, CDR2 SNEGSKA (reference sequence). The CDR3 nucleotides are TGCAGCTGCGGAAGAGGGGGGGAAGAGACCCAGTACTTC. Its protein product is CSCGRGGEETQYF.

The chain combines TRBV29-1 with TRBJ1-5; 8 nucleotides line up with TRBD1. CDR3 length: 14 amino acids. The V gene end was trimmed by 6 bases and the J gene end by 5 bases; junction bases not matched to a gene: 9. Germline V gene sequence: CDR1 SQVTM, CDR2 ANQGSEA. The CDR3 loop reads CSVRQGDRYQPQHF. DNA for the CDR3: TGCAGCGTGCGGCAAGGGGACAGGTATCAGCCCCAGCATTTT. The full variable domain, its missing parts supplied by reference TRBV29-1 and TRBJ1-5, is SAVISQKPSRDICQRGTSLTIQCQVDSQVTMMFWYRQQPGQSLTLIATANQGSEATYESGFVIDKFPISRPNLTFSTLTVSNMSPEDSSIYLCSVRQGDRYQPQHFGDGTRLSIL.

V gene TRBV20-1 combines with J gene TRBJ2-3; 11 positions agree with TRBD1. The ends lost 6 bases at V and 2 bases at J; junction bases unmatched: 4. This CDR3 is 14 amino acids long. Germline CDR1 reads DFQATT; CDR2 reads SNEGSKA (reference sequence). CDR3 residues: CSARDRGYTDTQYF. Written as DNA, the CDR3 is TGCAGTGCCCGGGACAGGGGGTACACAGATACGCAGTATTTT.

This clonotype was seen a single time. The chain is built from TRBV20-1 and TRBJ1-1; D ambiguous. V lost 5 bases to trimming and J lost 2 bases, with 12 bases between them. Germline V lookup: CDR1 DFQATT, CDR2 SNEGSKA (reference sequence). This CDR3 region has 13 residues. This CDR3 is CSAPGRGNTEAFF. CDR3 in DNA: TGCAGTGCTCCCGGACGGGGAAACACTGAAGCTTTCTTT.

The chain couples TRBV4-3 to TRBJ2-7, with TRBD1 identical over 7 bases. Germline V lookup: CDR1 LGHNA, CDR2 YSLEER. The length of the CDR3 is 15 residues. V lost 2 bases to trimming and J lost 1 base; unmatched junction nucleotides: 5. The CDR3 DNA reads TGCGCCAGCAGCCAACTACCGGGACAGTCCTACGAGCAGTACTTC. It yields the protein CASSQLPGQSYEQYF.

This clonotype was seen more than once but under ten times. The chain couples TRBV11-1 to TRBJ2-6; a weak D match, TRBD1 (5 bases). V lost 5 bases and J lost 0, with 26 bases in between. This CDR3 is built from 21 residues. The germline CDR1 and CDR2 sequences are SGHAT and FQDESV (reference sequence). The CDR3 loop reads CASSPRLSRVGDYSGANVLTF. CDR3 nucleotides: TGTGCCAGCAGCCCCAGGCTTAGCAGGGTAGGGGATTACTCTGGGGCCAACGTCCTGACTTTC.

The sample holds many counts of this clonotype. The chain combines TRBV14 with TRBJ1-1; D is uncertain. The CDR3 length is 13 residues. The V gene's germline CDR1 is SGHDN and CDR2 FVKESK. Trimming pared 3 bases from V and 7 bases from J, leaving 12 bases between. The CDR3 reads CASSQPGRNEAFF. CDR3 coding DNA: TGTGCCAGCAGCCAGCCCGGACGGAATGAAGCTTTCTTT.

This clonotype was detected only a few times. The rearrangement joins TRBV6-2 or TRBV6-3 to TRBJ2-5; 8 bases align to TRBD1. This CDR3 is 14 amino acids long. CDR1 MNHEY and CDR2 SVGEGT come from the germline V gene. Unmatched junction bases numbered 6, after V lost 7 bases and J lost 2 bases. In DNA, the CDR3 is TGTGCCAGCACCGTCGACAGGGGACAAGAGACCCAGTACTTC. Its translation: CASTVDRGQETQYF.

This clonotype was seen at least ten times. V and J are TRBV6-5 and TRBJ1-5; D is unresolved. V lost 5 bases and J 6 bases, leaving 14 bases between the germline ends. The length of the CDR3 is 14 residues. Germline CDR1 MNHEY, CDR2 SVGAGI. For the CDR3, the DNA is TGTGCCAGCAGTATCGGACCCAGGAGTCAGCCCCAGCATTTT. It specifies CASSIGPRSQPQHF.

The table lists this clonotype with a few counts. The CDR3 nucleotides read TGTGCCAGCAGCTTAGCCAGGCAGAAGAATTCACCCCTCCACTTT. It is translated as CASSLARQKNSPLHF. The chain has TRBV7-8 and TRBJ1-6; unclear D gene. In germline, CDR1 is SGHVS, CDR2 FQNEAQ. The CDR3 contains 15 residues. Trimming took 0 bases from V and 7 from J, leaving 10 bases between them.